This T cell receptor beta chain is drawn from a study of blood T cell repertoires in COVID-19. Study background: From T cells, B-cell-depleted T cells, or PBMCs came the material, which was cDNA or gDNA.

The assay was immunoSEQ multiplex PCR, and TCRdb's table has in-frame clones only and misses some. The sample lists 15,000 to 20,000 clones; 82% were seen once. This clonotype was sampled from a human donor in a cohort sampled during active COVID-19. Sequencing was done on a sample of peripheral blood.

The DNA of the CDR3 is TGTGCCACCAGTGACCCCCCCGGGACAGGGATGGAGACCCAGTACTTC. Translation gives CATSDPPGTGMETQYF. The chain links TRBV24-1 to TRBJ2-5, with TRBD1 matching 9 bases. The length of the CDR3 is 16 residues. Per germline, CDR1 KGHDR and CDR2 SFDVKD. Unmatched junction bases numbered 10, after V lost 4 bases and J lost 5 bases.